A selection of T cell receptor beta chains follows, all from one sample in a study of Ad26.COV2.S vaccination and SARS-CoV-2 variants. Only in-frame clones appear in the TCRdb table, and some are missing; sequencing was by immunoSEQ multiplex PCR. Among about 350,000 clones listed, approximately 90% were seen once. Source: peripheral blood, taken in a trial of Ad26.COV2.S vaccine versus placebo. These receptors originate from a person aged 18-60 years who received the Ad26.COV2.S COVID-19 vaccine or a placebo. CDR3s include the opening cysteine and the closing phenylalanine or tryptophan. Clone size is shown for a subset of rows, as once, few, many or a class of expanded clone.

j_call v_call clone_size cdr3_aa
TRBJ2-7 TRBV4-3 NA CASSQDGVREQYF
TRBJ1-5 TRBV2 NA CASSPDGEPQHF
TRBJ2-2 TRBV5-4 NA CASSLKGRYNPNTGELFF
TRBJ2-5 TRBV7-9 NA CASSLIPAGKETQYF
TRBJ1-6 TRBV5-5 NA CASLLYGQSNSPLHF
TRBJ2-7 TRBV28 few CASSLSLNLGYEQYF
TRBJ1-1 TRBV9 NA CASSVTASPEAFF
TRBJ2-2 TRBV11-3 NA CASSPGQGLLTNTGELFF
TRBJ1-2 TRBV19 NA CASSETSPSWSYGYTF
TRBJ1-5 TRBV5-5 NA CASSLVPDVWSNQPQHF
TRBJ2-7 TRBV5-1 NA CASSLAPSDTRVYEQYF
TRBJ2-3 TRBV14 NA CASSQDPGGWGDTQYF
TRBJ1-1 TRBV5-1 NA CASTEGWGNTEAFF
TRBJ1-1 TRBV4-1 NA CASSRTYPGQFMNTEAFF
TRBJ2-1 TRBV5-1 once CASSSGTGAYNEQFF
TRBJ1-4 TRBV5-8 NA CASSWTGREKLFF
TRBJ2-7 TRBV28 NA CASSLGDSQLSYEQYF
TRBJ2-1 TRBV7-2 NA CASSLVAGGHYNEQFF
TRBJ2-5 TRBV11-3 NA CASSFTSGRTRQETQYF
TRBJ1-1 TRBV6-2/TRBV6-3 NA CASSYYTGGGTEAFF
TRBJ2-1 TRBV9 NA CASSVSTSGNSYNEQFF
TRBJ2-7 TRBV3-1/TRBV3-2 few CASSQGASGRYEQYF
TRBJ2-1 TRBV13 once CASGGYQGNEQFF
TRBJ2-7 TRBV9 NA CASSGLKTSGDSYEQYF
TRBJ2-7 TRBV7-9 NA CASSYSPGQGFSYEQYF
TRBJ1-2 TRBV4-1 NA CASSQIGDNTNYGYTF
TRBJ2-3 TRBV24-1 NA CATSDIGGHAGTQYF
TRBJ1-2 TRBV10-3 NA CAISADRALRGYTF
TRBJ1-5 TRBV2 few CASSGQGAFQPQHF
TRBJ1-2 TRBV10-3 NA CAISGQAPGGYTF
TRBJ2-2 TRBV5-6 NA CASSLEGQTELGTGELFF
TRBJ2-5 TRBV7-2 NA CASSLAARLRQETQYF
TRBJ1-2 TRBV6-6 NA CASSYSPSGSGYGYTF
TRBJ1-1 TRBV27 NA CASRRGNEAFF